This entry describes one T cell receptor beta chain. Its antigen is currently unknown. Germline V gene sequence: CDR1 GTSNPN, CDR2 SVGIG (reference sequence). The CDR3 covers 14 residues. V lost 2 bases, J lost 9 bases, and 17 bases lay in between. The data stem from a study of cytomegalovirus exposure and HLA in healthy donors. Overall study results and limits: In the roughly 110 validation repertoires, roughly 94% of cluster scores exceeded 0, per a later analysis. Researchers reported that three CMV-associated chains were confirmed in vitro as CMV antigen-specific. Reports showed the classifier diagnosing cytomegalovirus status with high specificity and sensitivity.

Method: immunoSEQ multiplex PCR; TCRdb's copy keeps in-frame clones and lacks some. Seen here are approximately 230,000 clones, roughly 87% observed once, and the top ten hold more than 10%. This TCR was sampled from a man younger than 30 in good health and CMV-seropositive. The chain couples TRBV30 to TRBJ2-1; weak D call: TRBD2 (5 bases). Input material: PBMCs. CDR3 sequence (DNA): TGTGCCTGGAGTCGGCAGACGGGCGAGGGTGAGCAGTTCTTC. It encodes CAWSRQTGEGEQFF.